A selection of T cell receptor beta chains follows, all from one sample in a study of T-cell memory formation after mild COVID-19. From the 5' RACE reads, TCRdb called clonotypes with MiXCR, one entry per CDR3 protein. This table holds 150,000 to 200,000 distinct CDR3 sequences, roughly 17% found once. Material for sequencing was PBMCs or a T cell subset sorted from them (not recorded which). The source is an adult woman who had mild COVID-19 (a few samples of this study predate the infection). Cell type and time point are not known. CDR3s include the opening cysteine and the closing phenylalanine or tryptophan. A D gene is named only where the DNA matches it firmly. Rows give clone size only sometimes, using once, few, many, or a class for an expanded clone.

size: NA; J: TRBJ2-1; D: TRBD2; V: TRBV7-6; DNA: TGTGCCAGCAGCTCAGACTTAGCGGGGGGGCCTTATGAGCAGTTCTTC; CDR3: CASSSDLAGGPYEQFF
size: NA; J: TRBJ2-1; D: TRBD1; V: TRBV5-1; DNA: TGCGCCAGCAGCCACAGGGGGCTTGAGCAGTTCTTC; CDR3: CASSHRGLEQFF
size: NA; J: TRBJ1-6; D: TRBD1; V: TRBV6-2/TRBV6-3; DNA: TGTGCCAGCAGCCAATCGACAGGGGGACTCCTCCACTTT; CDR3: CASSQSTGGLLHF
size: few; J: TRBJ1-1; D: NA; V: TRBV3-1; DNA: TGTGCCAGCAGCCAAATCGGCACTGAAGCTTTCTTT; CDR3: CASSQIGTEAFF
size: few; J: TRBJ2-1; D: NA; V: TRBV4-3; DNA: TGCGCCAGCAGCCAAGATCCAATCGGCGGGGACCACAATGAGCAGTTCTTC; CDR3: CASSQDPIGGDHNEQFF
size: few; J: TRBJ2-5; D: TRBD1; V: TRBV29-1; DNA: TGCAGCGTTGAGACAGGGAAAGAGACCCAGTACTTC; CDR3: CSVETGKETQYF
size: NA; J: TRBJ2-5; D: TRBD1; V: TRBV29-1; DNA: TGCAGCGTTGGGGCAGGTGGACAGGTAGAGACCCAGTACTTC; CDR3: CSVGAGGQVETQYF
size: NA; J: TRBJ2-7; D: TRBD1; V: TRBV7-9; DNA: TGTGCCAGCAGCTCAAGGGGGGGACAGGGCCACGAGCAGTACTTC; CDR3: CASSSRGGQGHEQYF
size: NA; J: TRBJ2-2; D: NA; V: TRBV7-2; DNA: TGTGCCAGCAGCTTTAACAGGGGGGAGCTGTTTTTT; CDR3: CASSFNRGELFF
size: NA; J: TRBJ2-1; D: TRBD2; V: TRBV30; DNA: TGTGCCTGGAGAAGCCTAGCGGGGGGTGAGCAGTTCTTC; CDR3: CAWRSLAGGEQFF
size: few; J: TRBJ1-1; D: NA; V: TRBV29-1; DNA: TGCAGCTCTTTGGACGTCCTGAACACTGAAGCTTTCTTT; CDR3: CSSLDVLNTEAFF
size: few; J: TRBJ2-5; D: NA; V: TRBV7-2; DNA: TGTGCCAGCAGCCTCCAGGTCGGCGAGACCCAGTACTTC; CDR3: CASSLQVGETQYF
size: few; J: TRBJ1-2; D: NA; V: TRBV14; DNA: TGTGCCAGCAGCCAAAATTCCAACTATGGCTACACCTTC; CDR3: CASSQNSNYGYTF
size: few; J: TRBJ1-2; D: TRBD1; V: TRBV7-6; DNA: TGTGCCAGCAGCTCGAGAGGCCCGGACAGGAGGAATGGCTACACCTTC; CDR3: CASSSRGPDRRNGYTF
size: few; J: TRBJ2-3; D: NA; V: TRBV20-1; DNA: TGCAGTGGACTGCTCACAGATACGCAGTATTTT; CDR3: CSGLLTDTQYF
size: NA; J: TRBJ2-1; D: TRBD2; V: TRBV20-1; DNA: TGCAGTGCGGCCAGCGGGAACGACAATGAGCAGTTCTTC; CDR3: CSAASGNDNEQFF
size: NA; J: TRBJ2-5; D: NA; V: TRBV6-2/TRBV6-3; DNA: TGTGCCACCTCGTTCACGGACCGGGGGACCCAGTACTTC; CDR3: CATSFTDRGTQYF
size: NA; J: TRBJ2-1; D: NA; V: TRBV2; DNA: TGTGCCAGCAGGGGGTTCTATGAGCAGTTCTTC; CDR3: CASRGFYEQFF
size: few; J: TRBJ2-1; D: NA; V: TRBV20-1; DNA: TGCAGTGCTAGTCGGTTCGATGAGCAGTTCTTC; CDR3: CSASRFDEQFF
size: NA; J: TRBJ1-2; D: NA; V: TRBV10-3; DNA: TGTGCCATCAAAGACGGGTCGGGGACCGTCTATGGCTACACCTTC; CDR3: CAIKDGSGTVYGYTF
size: once; J: TRBJ2-1; D: TRBD1; V: TRBV10-3; DNA: TGTGCCATCAGGCTCGGACAGGGGATCAATGAGCAGTTCTTC; CDR3: CAIRLGQGINEQFF
size: NA; J: TRBJ2-3; D: NA; V: TRBV11-3; DNA: TGTGCCAGCAGCAGTCGGGGGGCTCGCAGTTCTGATACGCAGTATTTT; CDR3: CASSSRGARSSDTQYF
size: NA; J: TRBJ2-3; D: TRBD2; V: TRBV3-1; DNA: TGTGCCAGCAGCTCGAGGGGACTAGCGGGAGGGCCCCGGACAGATACGCAGTATTTT; CDR3: CASSSRGLAGGPRTDTQYF
size: NA; J: TRBJ1-2; D: NA; V: TRBV7-9; DNA: TGTGCCAGCAGCTTAGTTGGCAGGGGCCCCCATGGCTACACCTTC; CDR3: CASSLVGRGPHGYTF
size: NA; J: TRBJ2-1; D: TRBD2; V: TRBV7-2; DNA: TGTGCCAGCAGCGGGACTAGCGGGGCCTACAATGAGCAGTTCTTC; CDR3: CASSGTSGAYNEQFF
size: few; J: TRBJ1-1; D: NA; V: TRBV5-6; DNA: TGTGCCAGCAGCTTGGACCCAGGGGAGAACACTGAAGCTTTCTTT; CDR3: CASSLDPGENTEAFF
size: NA; J: TRBJ1-5; D: TRBD1; V: TRBV27; DNA: TGTGCCAGCAGGGTGGGACAGGGTATTTGGCAGCCCCAGCATTTT; CDR3: CASRVGQGIWQPQHF
size: few; J: TRBJ2-7; D: NA; V: TRBV5-6; DNA: TGTGCCAGCAGCTTGCCCGGGACTTCCTACGAGCAGTACTTC; CDR3: CASSLPGTSYEQYF
size: few; J: TRBJ2-5; D: NA; V: TRBV4-2; DNA: TGTGCCAGCAGCCAAGAAGAGAGGACCGCGGAGACCCAGTACTTC; CDR3: CASSQEERTAETQYF
size: NA; J: TRBJ2-3; D: NA; V: TRBV20-1; DNA: TGCAGTGCTGATTGGAGTAGCACAGATACGCAGTATTTT; CDR3: CSADWSSTDTQYF
size: NA; J: TRBJ1-2; D: NA; V: TRBV7-2; DNA: TGTGCCAGCAGCCAAGGGCGGATTTATCCCTACACCTTC; CDR3: CASSQGRIYPYTF
size: once; J: TRBJ2-5; D: NA; V: TRBV29-1; DNA: TGCAGCGTTGCCCCATGGGCCTACAAAAGCGTCGGTAGGGTAGAGACCCAGTACTTC; CDR3: CSVAPWAYKSVGRVETQYF
size: NA; J: TRBJ2-2; D: TRBD2; V: TRBV9; DNA: TGTGCCAGCAGCGTACTAGCGGAGAACACCGGGGAGCTGTTTTTT; CDR3: CASSVLAENTGELFF
size: NA; J: TRBJ2-3; D: NA; V: TRBV24-1; DNA: TGTGCCACCAGTGATTTGAGGCGGTCCACAGATACGCAGTATTTT; CDR3: CATSDLRRSTDTQYF
size: few; J: TRBJ2-1; D: TRBD2; V: TRBV18; DNA: TGTGCCAGCTCAGTCCTAGCGGGAGGAAATGAGCAGTTCTTC; CDR3: CASSVLAGGNEQFF
size: once; J: TRBJ2-5; D: NA; V: TRBV12-3/TRBV12-4; DNA: TGTGCCAGCAGTTTATATCCTGAGGGGACCCAGTACTTC; CDR3: CASSLYPEGTQYF
size: NA; J: TRBJ1-3; D: NA; V: TRBV20-1; DNA: TGCAGTGCTACAAGCGGCGGTAACACCATATATTTT; CDR3: CSATSGGNTIYF
size: many; J: TRBJ2-1; D: TRBD2; V: TRBV7-2; DNA: TGTGCCAGCAGTCCAGCGGGAGGTGCCTACAATGAGCAGTTCTTC; CDR3: CASSPAGGAYNEQFF
size: few; J: TRBJ1-1; D: NA; V: TRBV12-3/TRBV12-4; DNA: TGTGCCAGCAGTTTAGGCAGGGTGGGGTACACTGAAGCTTTCTTT; CDR3: CASSLGRVGYTEAFF